Described below is a single T cell receptor (beta chain) sequence and its context. Its antigen remains unknown. This PCR relied on a set of 60 Vbeta primers and 13 Jbeta primers. Profiled with immunoSEQ multiplex PCR; TCRdb holds only in-frame clones, not every one. Here the sample spans 120,000 to 150,000 clones, around 75% being singletons. This CDR3 is 15 amino acids long. V dropped 6 bases and J dropped 4 bases, with 15 bases sitting between them. Germline V gives CDR1 SNHLY, CDR2 FYNNEI. The record originates from a study of cytomegalovirus exposure and HLA in healthy donors. Regarding the study as a whole: The authors judged a highly shared variant cluster likely a sequencing artifact. HLA allele associations emerged for roughly 17,000 TCR beta sequences in a later analysis, at 0.05 false discovery rate. The study listed roughly 160 cytomegalovirus-associated TCR beta chains.

What was sequenced was PBMCs. The chain is built from TRBV2 and TRBJ2-2; D remains ambiguous. The sequence was collected from a man aged 35 to 55 in good health and CMV-seronegative. The CDR3 DNA follows: TGTGCCAGCAGGTTCGAGCCGGTAGTCACCGGGGAGCTGTTTTTT. This codes for CASRFEPVVTGELFF. Full variable domain (remainder filled in from reference TRBV2 and TRBJ2-2): EPEVTQTPSHQVTQMGQEVILRCVPISNHLYFYWYRQILGQKVEFLVSFYNNEISEKSEIFDDQFSVERPDGSNFTLKIRSTKLEDSAMYFCASRFEPVVTGELFFGEGSRLTVL.